These 4 T cell receptor beta chains share one sample of origin, sequenced in a study of blood T cell repertoires in COVID-19. TCRdb's table, derived via immunoSEQ multiplex PCR, lists solely in-frame clones and lacks some. The sample consists of around 180,000 clones, roughly 88% of them appearing once. Specimen: peripheral blood. Receptors were obtained from a human donor with active or convalescent COVID-19. The donor label of this sample is uncertain.

The chain combines TRBV7-2 with TRBJ1-2; TRBD1 is a possible D gene (6 bases). Per germline, CDR1 SGHTA and CDR2 FQGNSA. This CDR3 comprises 17 residues. V was clipped by 3 bases and J by 3 bases, with 20 bases between them. CDR3 protein: CASSLTTGTHRDYGYTF. CDR3 nucleotides: TGTGCCAGCAGCTTGACCACCGGGACACATAGGGACTATGGCTACACCTTC.

In this sample, this clone turned up a few times. The genes are TRBV7-9 and TRBJ2-1; D not resolved. Germline CDR1 and CDR2: SEHNR and FQNEAQ (reference sequence). V lost 6 bases to trimming and J lost 5 bases, with 11 bases between them. The CDR3 is 13 residues long. CDR3 residues: CASRRGDHNEQFF. The CDR3 coding sequence is TGTGCCAGCAGGAGAGGTGACCACAATGAGCAGTTCTTC.

V and J are TRBV7-9 and TRBJ2-7; 7 bases agree with TRBD2. V trimming: 5 bases; J trimming: 2 bases; junction bases outside the gene matches: 12. The CDR3 is 16 amino acids. CDR1 and CDR2 from the germline V gene are SEHNR and FQNEAQ (reference sequence). The CDR3 region is CASSPPPLAVPYEQYF. The CDR3 DNA reads as TGTGCCAGCAGCCCCCCCCCTCTAGCGGTCCCCTACGAGCAGTACTTC. Supplemented by reference TRBV7-9 and TRBJ2-7, the full variable domain reads DTGVSQNPRHKITKRGQNVTFRCDPISEHNRLYWYRQTLGQGPEFLTYFQNEAQLEKSRLLSDRFSAERPKGSFSTLEIQRTEQGDSAMYLCASSPPPLAVPYEQYFGPGTRLTVT.

This CDR3 is CASSQDGLAGGTKNIQYF. The CDR3 DNA follows: TGTGCCAGCAGCCAAGACGGACTAGCGGGAGGGACCAAAAACATTCAGTACTTC. The chain employs TRBV3-1 (or the pseudogene TRBV3-2) and TRBJ2-4, with 15 positions matching TRBD2. CDR1 LGHDT and CDR2 YNNKEL come from the germline V gene (reference sequence). The trim removed 0 bases at V and 2 bases at J, leaving 2 bases unmatched. The CDR3 runs 18 residues.